Below are 23 T cell receptor beta chains sequenced from a single sample in a study of PD-1 blockade in classical Hodgkin lymphoma. TCRdb's table, derived via immunoSEQ multiplex PCR, lists solely in-frame clones and lacks some. The table has about 32,000 clones, around 81% seen once. The sample's time point: cycle 4 day 1 (C4D1), after six to seven weeks of nivolumab. All the patients suffered relapse after autologous stem cell transplantation, and brentuximab vedotin exposure differed. The material sequenced was peripheral blood mononuclear cells (PBMCs), taken before the fourth cycle of nivolumab. All receptors come from a human donor with classical Hodgkin lymphoma.

The chain is built from TRBV28 and TRBJ2-5; D remains ambiguous. With 5 bases removed from V and 0 bases from J, the gap between germline ends came to 7 bases. Germline CDR1 MDHEN, CDR2 SYDVKM. The CDR3 runs 13 residues. In DNA form, the CDR3 reads TGTGCCAGCAGTCCCCCAGACCAAGAGACCCAGTACTTC. Amino acid sequence: CASSPPDQETQYF.

For the CDR3, the DNA is TGTGCCAGCAGCCAAGATAATTCGGGGGGCTTTGGGACCCAGTACTTC. This gives the protein CASSQDNSGGFGTQYF. V gene TRBV4-2 combines with J gene TRBJ2-5; D is possibly TRBD2 (7 bases). The V end lost 0 bases, the J end lost 7 bases, and 18 bases lay between the germline ends. This CDR3 region has 16 residues. The germline gives CDR1 LGHNA, CDR2 YNFKEQ.

This clone showed up just a few times. The CDR3 spells CAISDEGRAKHSPLHF. CDR3 bases: TGTGCCATCAGTGATGAGGGCAGGGCAAAGCATTCACCCCTCCACTTT. The chain links TRBV10-3 to TRBJ1-6; TRBD1 is a possible D gene (5 bases). The CDR3 length is 16 residues. V was cut by 3 bases and J by 8 bases, with 17 bases left in between. Germline CDR1 reads ENHRY; CDR2 reads SYGVKD.

J is TRBJ1-1 and V is TRBV11-2, with D perhaps TRBD1 (5 bases). V lost 0 bases to trimming and J lost 0 bases, with 23 bases between them. The germline V gene encodes CDR1 SGHAT and CDR2 FQNNGV. This CDR3 contains 20 residues. In DNA form, the CDR3 reads TGTGCCAGCAGCTTAGACCCATCCAAGGCGGCAGGGTGGATGAACACTGAAGCTTTCTTT. It specifies CASSLDPSKAAGWMNTEAFF.

The V gene is TRBV18, the J gene TRBJ2-3; 8 nucleotides agree with TRBD1. V gave up 3 bases and J gave up 0 bases; unmatched junction bases: 2. The CDR3 is 15 amino acids. Germline-derived CDR1 and CDR2 are KGHSH and LQKENI. This CDR3 reads CASSPDRVSTDTQYF. CDR3 coding DNA: TGTGCCAGCTCACCGGACAGGGTTAGCACAGATACGCAGTATTTT.

This rearrangement joins TRBV10-3 to TRBJ1-1; D may be TRBD1 (5 bases). This CDR3 is built from 14 residues. CDR1 is ENHRY and CDR2 is SYGVKD in the germline V gene. V dropped 5 bases and J dropped 1 base, with 11 bases sitting between them. CDR3 nucleotides: TGTGCCATCAGTTGGGGACCGGGGAACACTGAAGCTTTCTTT. It translates to CAISWGPGNTEAFF.

This chain uses TRBV28 with TRBJ2-5; D may be TRBD1 (6 bases). The CDR3 contains 14 residues. Germline V lookup: CDR1 MDHEN, CDR2 SYDVKM. With 8 bases removed from V and 4 bases from J, the gap between germline ends came to 17 bases. This CDR3 reads CASPSPGAPETQYF. CDR3 bases: TGTGCCAGCCCTTCGCCAGGGGCCCCAGAGACCCAGTACTTC.

The chain carries TRBV2 and TRBJ1-5, with 9 bases lining up with TRBD1. Germline CDR1 is SNHLY and CDR2 is FYNNEI. The CDR3 spans 17 residues. The ends lost 8 bases at V and 1 base at J; junction bases unmatched: 12. The chain's CDR3 is CASDRDRVLESNQPQHF. Written as DNA, the CDR3 is TGTGCCAGCGACCGGGACAGGGTTTTAGAAAGCAATCAGCCCCAGCATTTT. The entire variable domain, with the rest obtained from reference TRBV2 and TRBJ1-5, is as follows: EPEVTQTPSHQVTQMGQEVILRCVPISNHLYFYWYRQILGQKVEFLVSFYNNEISEKSEIFDDQFSVERPDGSNFTLKIRSTKLEDSAMYFCASDRDRVLESNQPQHFGDGTRLSIL.

V is TRBV28 and J is TRBJ2-1; TRBD2 matches at 9 bases. Germline V gene sequence: CDR1 MDHEN, CDR2 SYDVKM. The CDR3 consists of 16 residues. V was pared by 4 bases and J by 0 bases, with 4 bases of the junction left unmatched. The CDR3 region is CASSSMTSGSYNEQFF. CDR3 DNA: TGTGCCAGCAGTTCGATGACTAGCGGCTCCTACAATGAGCAGTTCTTC.

The chain employs TRBV14 and TRBJ2-6; no firm D call. Germline V gene data show CDR1 as SGHDN and CDR2 as FVKESK. This CDR3 is built from 13 residues. Trimming cost V 3 bases and J 2 bases, with 2 bases left between them. In DNA form, the CDR3 reads TGTGCCAGCAGCCACGCTGGGGCCAACGTCCTGACTTTC. Translated, it gives CASSHAGANVLTF.

This chain joins TRBV10-3 and TRBJ2-1; TRBD1 aligns across 11 bases. The CDR3 contains 13 residues. In germline, CDR1 is ENHRY, CDR2 SYGVKD. The V and J ends lost 6 bases and 7 bases, in that order; junction bases with no gene match: 2. The CDR3 protein is CAISGTGGNEQFF. The CDR3 bases are TGTGCCATCAGCGGGACAGGGGGGAATGAGCAGTTCTTC.

About this clone itself: Sequence at one end of the junction differs from germline and may be a read error. J is TRBJ2-7 and V is TRBV15; TRBD1 is a possible D gene (6 bases). CDR3 length: 15 amino acids. The germline gives CDR1 LNHNV, CDR2 YYDKDF (reference sequence). CDR3 loop: CATSGDDRLTYEQYF. CDR3 DNA sequence: TGTGCCACCAGCGGAGATGACAGGTTAACCTACGAGCAGTACTTC.

CDR3 region: CASSDYQGSWFF. CDR3 sequence (DNA): TGTGCCAGCAGTGACTACCAGGGTTCTTGGTTCTTC. J is TRBJ2-1 and V is TRBV6-1; perhaps TRBD1 as D (5 bases). CDR1 and CDR2 from the germline V gene are MNHNS and SASEGT. V was clipped by 3 bases and J by 15 bases, with 15 bases between them. The CDR3 consists of 12 residues.

This chain's CDR3 is CASSIGTSGGLQETQYF. The CDR3 DNA reads as TGCGCCAGCAGCATCGGGACTAGCGGGGGGCTACAAGAGACCCAGTACTTC. This chain links TRBV10-2 with TRBJ2-5; 15 nucleotides agree with TRBD2. The trim removed 6 bases at V and 2 bases at J, leaving 7 bases unmatched. Germline assignment: CDR1 WSHSY and CDR2 SAAADI. The CDR3 runs 17 residues.

This clone came up a few times. V and J are TRBV2 and TRBJ2-1; D unresolved. The V gene's germline CDR1 is SNHLY and CDR2 FYNNEI. This CDR3 spans 14 amino acids. V was trimmed by 3 bases and J by 3 bases, leaving 9 bases between them. The CDR3: CASSESPYYNEQFF. CDR3 coding DNA: TGTGCCAGCAGTGAGTCTCCCTACTACAATGAGCAGTTCTTC.

Only one count was recorded for this clone. CDR3 coding DNA: TGTGCCAGCAGCTTCGCAACCGGGACACCGAACACTGAAGCTTTCTTT. It codes for CASSFATGTPNTEAFF. V gene TRBV7-2 combines with J gene TRBJ1-1; tentatively, D is TRBD1 (6 bases). Between the trimmed V and J ends, which lost 3 bases and 1 base, there was a span of 15 bases. This CDR3 has 16 residues. Germline CDR1 SGHTA, CDR2 FQGNSA.

The chain uses TRBV4-3 and TRBJ1-2, with TRBD1 matching over 8 bases. Trimming took 4 bases from V and 5 from J; bases not matched to a gene: 15. The length of the CDR3 is 17 residues. In germline, CDR1 is LGHNA, CDR2 YSLEER. The DNA of the CDR3 is TGCGCCAGCAGCCTTCGGGGCGGCAGGGGGCTCCGGTATGGCTACACCTTC. Protein product: CASSLRGGRGLRYGYTF.

This chain uses TRBV6-5 with TRBJ1-2; 7 positions agree with TRBD1. CDR1 and CDR2 (germline): MNHEY, SVGAGI. CDR3 size: 15 residues. With 3 bases clipped from V and 4 bases from J, the junction kept 8 bases outside the gene matches. CDR3 bases: TGTGCCAGCAGTTATGGGAACAGGGGTTCCTATGGCTACACCTTC. Amino acids: CASSYGNRGSYGYTF.

The genes are TRBV28 and TRBJ1-5; maybe TRBD1 (5 bases). V lost 0 bases to trimming and J lost 2 bases, with 5 bases between them. Germline V CDR1 and CDR2: MDHEN, SYDVKM. The CDR3 totals 14 residues. This chain's CDR3 is CASSLWGGNQPQHF. CDR3 DNA: TGTGCCAGCAGTTTATGGGGGGGCAATCAGCCCCAGCATTTT. Drawing the rest from reference TRBV28 and TRBJ1-5, the complete variable domain is DVKVTQSSRYLVKRTGEKVFLECVQDMDHENMFWYRQDPGLGLRLIYFSYDVKMKEKGDIPEGYSVSREKKERFSLILESASTNQTSMYLCASSLWGGNQPQHFGDGTRLSIL.

The chain recombines TRBV7-9 with TRBJ2-7, with D tentatively TRBD1 or TRBD2 (5 bases each). Germline lookup yields CDR1 SEHNR and CDR2 FQNEAQ (reference sequence). The CDR3 totals 15 residues. Trimming removed 1 base from V and 3 bases from J, with 13 bases in between. CDR3 residues: CASSLGGRGNYEQYF. Here the CDR3 DNA reads TGTGCCAGCAGCTTAGGGGGACGGGGAAACTACGAGCAGTACTTC.

This clone was counted only a few times. V and J are TRBV5-8 and TRBJ2-3; D gene ambiguous. Trimming took off 0 bases at V and 5 bases at J, with 7 bases between the two ends. The germline V gene has CDR1 SGHTS and CDR2 YDEGEE. The CDR3 spans 13 residues. The DNA for the CDR3 is TGTGCCAGCAGCTTGGCCGCTCGAGATACGCAGTATTTT. Amino acids: CASSLAARDTQYF.

The gene calls are TRBV5-4 and TRBJ2-2, with TRBD2 matching 14 bases. This CDR3 region has 16 residues. CDR1 is SGHNT and CDR2 is YYREEE in the germline V gene (reference sequence). Germline trimming cut 4 bases from V and 7 bases from J; bases unmatched to any gene: 6. Here the CDR3 reads CASSKGLAGAGGELFF. The CDR3 DNA is TGTGCCAGCAGCAAGGGACTAGCGGGAGCTGGCGGGGAGCTGTTTTTT. The full variable domain, rest sourced from reference TRBV5-4 and TRBJ2-2, is ETGVTQSPTHLIKTRGQQVTLRCSSQSGHNTVSWYQQALGQGPQFIFQYYREEENGRGNFPPRFSGLQFPNYSSELNVNALELDDSALYLCASSKGLAGAGGELFFGEGSRLTVL.

The chain links TRBV7-2 to TRBJ1-2; D is unresolved. Germline-derived CDR1 and CDR2 are SGHTA and FQGNSA. V shed 5 bases and J shed 1 base, with 8 bases lying between them. This CDR3 is built from 13 residues. In DNA form, the CDR3 reads TGTGCCAGCAGCCCCAATTTTAACTATGGCTACACCTTC. It encodes CASSPNFNYGYTF. Supplemented by reference TRBV7-2 and TRBJ1-2, the full variable domain reads GAGVSQSPSNKVTEKGKDVELRCDPISGHTALYWYRQSLGQGLEFLIYFQGNSAPDKSGLPSDRFSAERTGGSVSTLTIQRTQQEDSAVYLCASSPNFNYGYTFGSGTRLTVV.